The 24 T cell receptor beta chains presented below share a single source sample, sequenced in a study of T cell responses to AZD1222 COVID-19 vaccine. The method was immunoSEQ multiplex PCR; TCRdb's version includes in-frame clones alone and lacks a portion of them. The sample yields about 120,000 clones, over 80% seen once. Sequencing was performed on peripheral blood, taken on day 0 of AZD1222 vaccination. Source of these receptors: an adult in good health.

This clone was detected a few times. The chain recombines TRBV5-1 with TRBJ2-5; 7 bases are shared with TRBD1. The J segment lost 2 bases and the V segment lost 7 bases, leaving 2 bases of the junction unmatched. The CDR3 extends over 12 amino acids. From germline, CDR1 is SGHRS and CDR2 YFSETQ. CDR3 loop: CASSGQQETQYF. CDR3 bases: TGCGCCAGCTCGGGACAGCAAGAGACCCAGTACTTC.

This clone was picked up a small number of times. V and J are TRBV19 and TRBJ2-1; either TRBD1 or TRBD2 may supply D (5 bases each). This CDR3 comprises 19 residues. Germline lookup yields CDR1 LNHDA and CDR2 SQIVND (reference sequence). V was trimmed by 3 bases and J by 5 bases, leaving 26 bases between them. CDR3 coding DNA: TGTGCCAGTAGTATCGCGGCCAGAGGGACCGGACGTGTCGACAATGAGCAGTTCTTC. Its protein is CASSIAARGTGRVDNEQFF.

The chain uses TRBV7-8 and TRBJ2-3; 9 nucleotides line up with TRBD2. The CDR3 totals 16 residues. Germline-derived CDR1 and CDR2 are SGHVS and FQNEAQ. The V and J ends lost 5 bases and 2 bases, in that order; junction bases with no gene match: 8. The CDR3 here is CASSPLSGSLTDTQYF. The CDR3 nucleotides are TGTGCCAGCAGCCCCCTTAGCGGGAGCCTCACAGATACGCAGTATTTT.

This clone was picked up one time. This chain uses TRBV19 with TRBJ2-5; TRBD2 aligns across 7 bases. The CDR3 length is 14 residues. Unmatched junction bases numbered 8, after V lost 5 bases and J lost 5 bases. Germline assignment: CDR1 LNHDA and CDR2 SQIVND (reference sequence). The CDR3 here is CASSPWEGEETQYF. CDR3 DNA sequence: TGTGCCAGTAGTCCCTGGGAGGGTGAGGAGACCCAGTACTTC.

V usage is TRBV12-5 and J usage is TRBJ1-6; TRBD1 matches 8 bases. Per germline, CDR1 LGHNT and CDR2 FRNRAP. The CDR3 loop spans 17 amino acids. V gave up 2 bases and J gave up 9 bases; unmatched junction bases: 12. The CDR3 loop reads CASGLKSGQGASSPLHF. CDR3 sequence (DNA): TGTGCTAGTGGTTTGAAGTCCGGGCAGGGGGCGAGTTCACCCCTCCACTTT.

V is TRBV6-5 and J is TRBJ2-7, with 13 bases aligning to TRBD2. The CDR3 sequence is 13 residues long. CDR1 is MNHEY and CDR2 is SVGAGI in the germline V gene. V lost 5 bases to trimming and J lost 12 bases; unmatched junction nucleotides: 7. CDR3 residues: CASSRGLAGRWYF. The DNA of the CDR3 is TGTGCCAGCAGTCGGGGACTAGCGGGACGGTGGTACTTC.

The chain combines TRBV30 with TRBJ1-2; TRBD1 might be the D (6 bases). V was trimmed by 3 bases and J by 4 bases, leaving 18 bases between them. Germline CDR1 GTSNPN, CDR2 SVGIG (reference sequence). This CDR3 is 15 amino acids long. The DNA for the CDR3 is TGTGCCTGGAGGACGCGGAGGGGGGCCCTCTATGGCTACACCTTC. Protein sequence: CAWRTRRGALYGYTF.

This chain joins TRBV19 and TRBJ2-6; maybe TRBD2 (6 bases). Trimming shortened V by 8 bases and J by 2 bases, and 16 bases separated the two germline ends. The V gene's germline CDR1 is LNHDA and CDR2 SQIVND (reference sequence). The CDR3 runs to 16 residues. CDR3 DNA: TGTGCCAGTCCGTGGGGGGAAAGTCCTGGGGCCAACGTCCTGACTTTC. Its protein product is CASPWGESPGANVLTF.

This chain joins TRBV5-1 and TRBJ1-1; D is perhaps TRBD1 (6 bases). Germline-derived CDR1 and CDR2 are SGHRS and YFSETQ. Trimming stripped 4 bases from V and 4 bases from J, with 14 bases between. This CDR3 is built from 14 residues. CDR3 region: CASSPTGTGTEAFF. The CDR3, as DNA: TGCGCCAGCAGCCCGACAGGAACGGGCACTGAAGCTTTCTTT. Full variable domain (rest looked up from reference TRBV5-1 and TRBJ1-1): KAGVTQTPRYLIKTRGQQVTLSCSPISGHRSVSWYQQTPGQGLQFLFEYFSETQRNKGNFPGRFSGRQFSNSRSEMNVSTLELGDSALYLCASSPTGTGTEAFFGQGTRLTVV.

V and J are TRBV6-1 and TRBJ1-1; 9 bases match TRBD1. J was trimmed by 4 bases and V by 3 bases; bases with no gene match: 6. Germline CDR1 and CDR2: MNHNS and SASEGT. This CDR3 has 15 residues. In nucleotides, the CDR3 is TGTGCCAGCAGTGAGGGACAGGGATGGGGCACTGAAGCTTTCTTT. This gives the protein CASSEGQGWGTEAFF.

This sequence joins TRBV5-1 and TRBJ2-1, with TRBD2 matching over 9 bases. Germline V gene sequence: CDR1 SGHRS, CDR2 YFSETQ. CDR3 length: 14 residues. V shed 4 bases, J shed 5 bases, and the junction held 4 bases outside the gene matches. This CDR3 is CASSPGLAHNEQFF. In DNA, the CDR3 is TGCGCCAGCAGCCCGGGACTAGCCCACAATGAGCAGTTCTTC.

The chain links TRBV4-1 to TRBJ1-4; perhaps TRBD1 as D (6 bases). V lost 5 bases and J lost 4, with 17 bases in between. Per the germline V gene, CDR1 is MGHRA and CDR2 is YSYEKL. The CDR3 sequence is 16 residues long. CDR3 in DNA: TGCGCCAGCAGCTCGAGGGGGGGACCGCTTAATGAAAAACTGTTTTTT. Translated: CASSSRGGPLNEKLFF.

This clone has only a few counts. The CDR3 sequence: CASHGYTGSEQYF. The CDR3 bases are TGTGCCAGTCATGGTTATACCGGGAGCGAGCAGTACTTC. The rearrangement links TRBV2 to TRBJ2-7; maybe TRBD2 (6 bases). CDR1 and CDR2 from the germline V gene are SNHLY and FYNNEI. The CDR3 spans 13 residues. V was pared by 9 bases and J by 6 bases, with 18 bases between.

The chain carries TRBV19 and TRBJ1-6; D gene uncertain. The ends were cut back, 5 bases at V and 0 bases at J, with 20 bases in the middle. The CDR3 sequence is 19 residues long. Germline assignment: CDR1 LNHDA and CDR2 SQIVND (reference sequence). The CDR3 DNA follows: TGTGCCAGTAGTTCCGACCCATCGGACTACAGCTCCTATAATTCACCCCTCCACTTT. It translates to CASSSDPSDYSSYNSPLHF.

The rearrangement joins TRBV18 to TRBJ1-2; unclear D gene. V was shortened by 0 bases and J by 0 bases, with 8 bases between the two germline ends. The CDR3 runs 15 residues. Germline assignment: CDR1 KGHSH and CDR2 LQKENI. The CDR3 loop is CASSPPKRANYGYTF. The CDR3 DNA sequence: TGTGCCAGCTCACCACCTAAGCGGGCTAACTATGGCTACACCTTC.

The genes are TRBV12-3 or TRBV12-4 and TRBJ1-2; the D is unclear. CDR3 length: 12 amino acids. The V and J ends lost 6 bases and 3 bases respectively, with 8 bases between them. CDR3 coding DNA: TGTGCCAGCAGACTCGGGGACTATGGCTACACCTTC. It specifies CASRLGDYGYTF.

This chain links TRBV24-1 with TRBJ2-7; 8 bases align to TRBD1. V shed 4 bases, J shed 1 base, and the junction held 8 bases outside the gene matches. There are 16 residues in the CDR3. Per germline, CDR1 KGHDR and CDR2 SFDVKD. CDR3 nucleotide sequence: TGTGCCACCAGTGAGCCGACAGGGGTGTTTTCCTACGAGCAGTACTTC. Translating it yields CATSEPTGVFSYEQYF.

This clone has only one observation. The J gene is TRBJ1-4, the V gene TRBV19; D may be TRBD1 (5 bases). V was clipped by 3 bases and J by 4 bases, with 9 bases between them. The CDR3 is made up of 14 amino acids. Germline V CDR1 and CDR2: LNHDA, SQIVND (reference sequence). This CDR3 is CASSMGRINEKLFF. CDR3 DNA sequence: TGTGCCAGTAGTATGGGACGGATTAATGAAAAACTGTTTTTT.

This clone was seen a single time. This chain links TRBV5-4 with TRBJ1-6; unclear D gene. Germline V gene sequence: CDR1 SGHNT, CDR2 YYREEE (reference sequence). This CDR3 is 12 amino acids long. Trimming removed 2 bases from V and 7 bases from J, with 4 bases in between. CDR3 sequence (DNA): TGTGCCAGCAGCTTAGTCAATTCACCCCTCCACTTT. Translation: CASSLVNSPLHF.

The chain uses TRBV14 and TRBJ2-1; D remains unclear. V lost 1 base, J lost 7 bases, and 14 bases lay in between. This CDR3 spans 15 amino acids. Germline V gene data show CDR1 as SGHDN and CDR2 as FVKESK. The CDR3 region is CASSQARTYLNEQFF. The CDR3 DNA reads TGTGCCAGCAGCCAAGCTCGGACCTATCTTAATGAGCAGTTCTTC.

V and J are TRBV2 and TRBJ1-1; D is undetermined. Between the trimmed V and J ends, which lost 8 bases and 2 bases, there was a span of 12 bases. Germline lookup yields CDR1 SNHLY and CDR2 FYNNEI. CDR3 length: 13 residues. CDR3 sequence (DNA): TGTGCCAGCTTCATTCGAGTAAACACTGAAGCTTTCTTT. Translating gives CASFIRVNTEAFF.

The chain employs TRBV12-2 and TRBJ1-5; TRBD1 is taken as the D call from the table, unchecked against the DNA. TRBV12-2 is shown as a pseudogene. The CDR3 consists of 16 residues. In DNA form, the CDR3 reads TGTGCAAGTCGCCCCCGGGGACAGTTTAGCAATCAGCCCCAGCATTTT. Its protein product is CASRPRGQFSNQPQHF.

The chain links TRBV27 to TRBJ1-2, with D tentatively TRBD1 (5 bases). The germline CDR1 and CDR2 sequences are MNHEY and SMNVEV (reference sequence). Trimming cost V 6 bases and J 5 bases, with 19 bases left between them. The CDR3 has 15 amino acids. CDR3 nucleotides: TGTGCCAGCAGCCCCTCCCCGGCCAGGGTATATGGCTACACCTTC. Amino acid sequence: CASSPSPARVYGYTF.

V and J are TRBV2 and TRBJ2-3, with unresolved D. V was shortened by 7 bases and J by 7 bases, with 15 bases between the two germline ends. Germline-derived CDR1 and CDR2 are SNHLY and FYNNEI. This CDR3 spans 13 amino acids. CDR3: CASTDNGGNTQYF. The CDR3 region has the DNA TGTGCCAGCACGGATAATGGCGGAAATACGCAGTATTTT.